This entry describes one TCR beta chain. What it recognizes is unknown. Splitting of each subset's genomic DNA was done evenly across several immunoSEQ plates. Some clones are missing from TCRdb's copy, which holds only in-frame ones; the method was immunoSEQ multiplex PCR. This table holds 950,000 to 1,200,000 clones, about 80% found once. These data originate in a study of shared clonotypes between healthy human individuals. Study-level results: Rarefaction curves obtained for sorted subsets showed sequencing incomplete despite large depth.

Adults of Caucasian background living in Nashville, Tennessee made up all donors. The sequencing input was memory CD4+ T cells from PBMCs. Subset indicated: CD45RA-negative fraction. This clonotype was sampled from a man between 18 and 35 years old in good health. Some clones in this sample may be carry-over from other donors' samples.

For the CDR3, the DNA is TGTGCCAGCAGAATAGGATCCCACTCTGGGGCCAACGTCCTGACTTTC. Its protein is CASRIGSHSGANVLTF. This chain uses TRBV14 with TRBJ2-6; D ambiguous. This CDR3 spans 16 amino acids. Germline CDR1 SGHDN, CDR2 FVKESK. Trimming stripped 6 bases from V and 0 bases from J, with 12 bases between.